This TCR beta chain was observed in a study of cytomegalovirus exposure and HLA in healthy donors. PCR used 60 Vbeta primers and 13 Jbeta primers. Sequencing was performed with immunoSEQ multiplex PCR; in TCRdb, only in-frame clones are kept and a portion is missing. The sample includes about 190,000 clones, 70% to 80% of them seen just once. At the time of sampling, donors were nominally healthy, though unrecorded immune exposures were likely. The CDR3 sequence is 15 residues long. CDR1 and CDR2 from the germline V gene are MDHEN and SYDVKM. The junction had 7 bases not matched to a gene; V was cut back by 5 bases and J by 1 base. Study-level points and caveats: Donor immune exposure was known only as CMV serostatus.

Notes on this clone: Its specificity is unknown.

The V gene is TRBV28, the J gene TRBJ1-1; TRBD1 matches at 7 bases. What was sequenced was PBMCs. This TCR was recovered from a woman aged 45-65 years in good health and CMV-seronegative. CDR3 sequence reads: CASSAGTVSNTEAFF. As DNA, the CDR3 is TGTGCCAGCAGTGCCGGGACAGTTTCGAACACTGAAGCTTTCTTT. The full variable domain, rest sourced from reference TRBV28 and TRBJ1-1, is DVKVTQSSRYLVKRTGEKVFLECVQDMDHENMFWYRQDPGLGLRLIYFSYDVKMKEKGDIPEGYSVSREKKERFSLILESASTNQTSMYLCASSAGTVSNTEAFFGQGTRLTVV.